The 6 T cell receptor beta chains reported below all come from one sample, sequenced in a study of shared clonotypes between healthy human individuals. Only in-frame clones appear in the TCRdb table, and some are missing; sequencing was by immunoSEQ multiplex PCR. The sample includes roughly 1,000,000 clones, 75% to 85% of them seen just once. Material: memory CD4+ T cells from PBMCs. Subset described: CD45RA-negative fraction. These receptors originate from a man younger than 30 in good health. Some clones in this sample may be carry-over from other donors' samples.

The chain uses TRBV28 and TRBJ2-5; D could derive from TRBD1 or TRBD2 (6 bases each). The CDR3 runs 15 residues. Between the trimmed V and J ends, which lost 2 bases and 5 bases, there was a span of 15 bases. CDR1 and CDR2 (germline): MDHEN, SYDVKM. The CDR3: CASSLRRGKLETQYF. The CDR3 DNA reads TGTGCCAGCAGTTTAAGGAGGGGGAAATTGGAGACCCAGTACTTC.

The J gene is TRBJ2-7, the V gene TRBV6-5; D tentatively fits TRBD1 or TRBD2 (5 bases each). V gave up 6 bases and J gave up 4 bases, with 16 bases separating them. This CDR3 contains 14 residues. Germline V gene sequence: CDR1 MNHEY, CDR2 SVGAGI. CDR3 DNA sequence: TGTGCCAGCAGCGATTATGAGGGGAGTTACGAGCAGTACTTC. Encoded protein: CASSDYEGSYEQYF.

The CDR3 reads CASSQGRAVGTDTQYF. The DNA of the CDR3 is TGCGCCAGCAGCCAAGGACGGGCGGTAGGCACAGATACGCAGTATTTT. This rearrangement joins TRBV4-1 to TRBJ2-3; D unclear. This CDR3 spans 16 amino acids. Looked up from germline, CDR1 is MGHRA and CDR2 is YSYEKL. The V end lost 1 base, the J end lost 1 base, and 12 bases lay between the germline ends.

V is TRBV19 and J is TRBJ1-2, with 12 bases matching TRBD1. The junction had 10 bases not matched to a gene; V was cut back by 6 bases and J by 8 bases. The CDR3 runs 15 residues. Germline CDR1 is LNHDA and CDR2 is SQIVND (reference sequence). The CDR3 bases are TGTGCCAGTAGCCTCGGGACAGGGGGCGCTTGGGGCTACACCTTC. Translation gives CASSLGTGGAWGYTF.

J is TRBJ2-7 and V is TRBV11-1; 9 nucleotides align to TRBD2. V lost 2 bases to trimming and J lost 3 bases; unmatched junction nucleotides: 5. The CDR3 is 15 residues long. Per germline, CDR1 SGHAT and CDR2 FQDESV (reference sequence). The CDR3 DNA is TGTGCCAGCAGCTTATACGTAGCGGGAGACTACGAGCAGTACTTC. Translated: CASSLYVAGDYEQYF. The variable domain in full, completed from reference TRBV11-1 and TRBJ2-7, reads EAEVAQSPRYKITEKSQAVAFWCDPISGHATLYWYRQILGQGPELLVQFQDESVVDDSQLPKDRFSAERLKGVDSTLKIQPAELGDSAMYLCASSLYVAGDYEQYFGPGTRLTVT.

V gene TRBV25-1 combines with J gene TRBJ1-6, with 7 bases lining up with TRBD1. Unmatched junction bases numbered 7, after V lost 7 bases and J lost 7 bases. The length of the CDR3 is 14 residues. Germline loops: CDR1 MGHDK, CDR2 SYGVNS. CDR3 sequence reads: CASIPGQRNSPLHF. CDR3 coding DNA: TGTGCCAGCATCCCGGGACAGAGGAATTCACCCCTCCACTTT.